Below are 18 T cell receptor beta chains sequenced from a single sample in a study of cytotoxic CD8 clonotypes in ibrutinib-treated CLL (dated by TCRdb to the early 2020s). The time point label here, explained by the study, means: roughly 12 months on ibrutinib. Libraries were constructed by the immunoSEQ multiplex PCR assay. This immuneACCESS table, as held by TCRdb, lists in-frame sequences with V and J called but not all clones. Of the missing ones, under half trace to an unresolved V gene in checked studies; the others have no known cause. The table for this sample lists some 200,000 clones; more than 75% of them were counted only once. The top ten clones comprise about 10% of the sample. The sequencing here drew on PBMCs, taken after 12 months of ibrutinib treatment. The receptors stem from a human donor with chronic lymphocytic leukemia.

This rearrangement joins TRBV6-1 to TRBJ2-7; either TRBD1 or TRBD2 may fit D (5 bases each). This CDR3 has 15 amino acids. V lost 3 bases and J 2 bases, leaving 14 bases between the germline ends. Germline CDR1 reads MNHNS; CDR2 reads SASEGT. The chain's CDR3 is CASSETPGPPYEQYF. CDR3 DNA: TGTGCCAGCAGTGAGACCCCGGGACCGCCCTACGAGCAGTACTTC.

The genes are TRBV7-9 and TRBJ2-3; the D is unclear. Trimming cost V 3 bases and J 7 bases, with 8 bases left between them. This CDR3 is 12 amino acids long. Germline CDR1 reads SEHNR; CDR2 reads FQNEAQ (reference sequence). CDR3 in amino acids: CASSLWRHTQYF. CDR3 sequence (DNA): TGTGCCAGCAGCTTGTGGCGTCATACGCAGTATTTT.

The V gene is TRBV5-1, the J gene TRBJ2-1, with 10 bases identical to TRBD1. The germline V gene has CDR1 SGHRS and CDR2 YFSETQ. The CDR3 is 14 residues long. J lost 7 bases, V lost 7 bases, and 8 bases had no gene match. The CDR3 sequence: CASPNAGQGNEQFF. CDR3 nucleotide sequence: TGCGCCAGCCCTAATGCGGGACAGGGGAATGAGCAGTTCTTC.

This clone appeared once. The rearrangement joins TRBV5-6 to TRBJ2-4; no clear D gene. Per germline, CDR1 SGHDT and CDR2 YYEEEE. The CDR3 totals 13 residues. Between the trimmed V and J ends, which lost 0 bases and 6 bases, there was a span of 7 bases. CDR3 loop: CASSLGIPNIQYF. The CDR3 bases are TGTGCCAGCAGCTTGGGAATCCCAAACATTCAGTACTTC.

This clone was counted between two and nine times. In nucleotides, the CDR3 is TGTGCCAGCACGCCAGCGGTGAGGGAAGAGACCCAGTACTTC. It translates to CASTPAVREETQYF. This chain joins TRBV25-1 and TRBJ2-5, with TRBD2 as a possible D gene (5 bases). Trimming pared 7 bases from V and 3 bases from J, leaving 15 bases between. Germline V gene data show CDR1 as MGHDK and CDR2 as SYGVNS. The CDR3 totals 14 residues. The full variable domain, in which reference TRBV25-1 and TRBJ2-5 provide the parts outside the CDR3, is EADIYQTPRYLVIGTGKKITLECSQTMGHDKMYWYQQDPGMELHLIHYSYGVNSTEKGDLSSESTVSRIRTEHFPLTLESARPSHTSQYLCASTPAVREETQYFGPGTRLLVL.

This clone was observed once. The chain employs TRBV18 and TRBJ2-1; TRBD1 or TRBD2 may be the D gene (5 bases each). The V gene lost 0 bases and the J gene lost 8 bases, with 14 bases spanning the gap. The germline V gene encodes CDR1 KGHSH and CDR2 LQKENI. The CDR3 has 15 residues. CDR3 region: CASSPPGVAQHEQFF. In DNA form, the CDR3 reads TGTGCCAGCTCACCACCGGGGGTCGCGCAGCATGAGCAGTTCTTC. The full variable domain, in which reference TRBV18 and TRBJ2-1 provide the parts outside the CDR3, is NAGVMQNPRHLVRRRGQEARLRCSPMKGHSHVYWYRQLPEEGLKFMVYLQKENIIDESGMPKERFSAEFPKEGPSILRIQQVVRGDSAAYFCASSPPGVAQHEQFFGPGTRLTVL.

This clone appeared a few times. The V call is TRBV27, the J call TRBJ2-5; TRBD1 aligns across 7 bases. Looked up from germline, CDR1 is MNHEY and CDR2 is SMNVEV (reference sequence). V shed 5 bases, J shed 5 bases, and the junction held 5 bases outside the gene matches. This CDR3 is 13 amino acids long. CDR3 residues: CASSKRGPETQYF. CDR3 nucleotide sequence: TGTGCCAGCAGTAAAAGGGGGCCCGAGACCCAGTACTTC.

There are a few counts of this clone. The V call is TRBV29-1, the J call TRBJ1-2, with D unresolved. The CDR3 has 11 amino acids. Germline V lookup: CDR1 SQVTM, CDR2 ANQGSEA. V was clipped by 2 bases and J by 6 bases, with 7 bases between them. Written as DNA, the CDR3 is TGCAGCGTTGAATGGGGTGATGGCTACACCTTC. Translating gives CSVEWGDGYTF.

In DNA, the CDR3 is TGTGCCAGCAGCGTAGCAGGGGGCCGATTTGAGACCCAGTACTTC. Protein sequence: CASSVAGGRFETQYF. The chain links TRBV9 to TRBJ2-5; 8 bases agree with TRBD1. V gave up 0 bases and J gave up 5 bases; unmatched junction bases: 6. CDR3 length: 15 residues. Germline-derived CDR1 and CDR2 are SGDLS and YYNGEE.

Here the CDR3 reads CATSFEGARNEQFF. The DNA of the CDR3 is TGTGCCACCAGCTTCGAGGGAGCTAGGAATGAGCAGTTCTTC. The chain joins TRBV15 to TRBJ2-1; possibly TRBD2 for D (5 bases). V was cut by 5 bases and J by 7 bases, with 15 bases left in between. CDR1 LNHNV and CDR2 YYDKDF come from the germline V gene (reference sequence). The CDR3 totals 14 residues. The full variable domain, rest sourced from reference TRBV15 and TRBJ2-1, is DAMVIQNPRYQVTQFGKPVTLSCSQTLNHNVMYWYQQKSSQAPKLLFHYYDKDFNNEADTPDNFQSRRPNTSFCFLDIRSPGLGDTAMYLCATSFEGARNEQFFGPGTRLTVL.

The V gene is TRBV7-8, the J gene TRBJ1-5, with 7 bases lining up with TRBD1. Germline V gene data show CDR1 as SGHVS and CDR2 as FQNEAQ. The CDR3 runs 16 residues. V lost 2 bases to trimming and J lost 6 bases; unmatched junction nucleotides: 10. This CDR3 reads CASSLTSAGGVQPQHF. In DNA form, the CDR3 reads TGTGCCAGCAGCTTAACGTCCGCAGGGGGGGTTCAGCCCCAGCATTTT.

The CDR3 DNA reads TGTGCCAGCAGCTTAGCGAGGGCGAGGGAGCAGTACTTC. Residues: CASSLARAREQYF. V gene TRBV7-2 combines with J gene TRBJ2-7; tentatively, D is TRBD2 (5 bases). Germline V gene data show CDR1 as SGHTA and CDR2 as FQGNSA. Trimming pared 0 bases from V and 7 bases from J, leaving 10 bases between. The CDR3 totals 13 residues. Full variable domain (rest looked up from reference TRBV7-2 and TRBJ2-7): GAGVSQSPSNKVTEKGKDVELRCDPISGHTALYWYRQSLGQGLEFLIYFQGNSAPDKSGLPSDRFSAERTGGSVSTLTIQRTQQEDSAVYLCASSLARAREQYFGPGTRLTVT.

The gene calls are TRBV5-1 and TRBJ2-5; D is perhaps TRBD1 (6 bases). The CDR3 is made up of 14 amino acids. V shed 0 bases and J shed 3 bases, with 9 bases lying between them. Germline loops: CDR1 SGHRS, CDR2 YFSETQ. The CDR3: CASSLGQAEETQYF. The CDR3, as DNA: TGCGCCAGCAGCTTGGGACAGGCGGAAGAGACCCAGTACTTC.

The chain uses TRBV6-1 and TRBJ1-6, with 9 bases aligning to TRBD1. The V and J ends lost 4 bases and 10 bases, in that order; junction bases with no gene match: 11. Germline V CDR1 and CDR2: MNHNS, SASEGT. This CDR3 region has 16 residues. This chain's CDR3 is CASSVPPGQGSSPLHF. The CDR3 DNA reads TGTGCCAGCAGTGTACCACCGGGACAGGGATCATCACCCCTCCACTTT.

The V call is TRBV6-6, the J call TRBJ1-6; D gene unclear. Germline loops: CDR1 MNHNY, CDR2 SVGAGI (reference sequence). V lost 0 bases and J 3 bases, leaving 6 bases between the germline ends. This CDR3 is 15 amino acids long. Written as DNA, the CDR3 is TGTGCCAGCAGTTACTCCGCAGGCTATAATTCACCCCTCCACTTT. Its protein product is CASSYSAGYNSPLHF.

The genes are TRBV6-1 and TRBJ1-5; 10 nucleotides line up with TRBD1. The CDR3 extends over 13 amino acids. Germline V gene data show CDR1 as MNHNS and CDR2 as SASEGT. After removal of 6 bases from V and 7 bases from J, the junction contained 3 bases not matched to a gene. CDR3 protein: CASSRDRGQPQHF. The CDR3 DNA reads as TGTGCCAGCAGCAGGGACAGGGGCCAGCCCCAGCATTTT.

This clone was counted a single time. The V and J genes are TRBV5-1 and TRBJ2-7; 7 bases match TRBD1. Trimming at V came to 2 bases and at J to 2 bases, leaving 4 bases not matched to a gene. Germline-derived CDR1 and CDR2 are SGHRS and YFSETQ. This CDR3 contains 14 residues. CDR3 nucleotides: TGCGCCAGCAGCTTAACACAGGGGCCCTACGAGCAGTACTTC. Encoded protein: CASSLTQGPYEQYF.

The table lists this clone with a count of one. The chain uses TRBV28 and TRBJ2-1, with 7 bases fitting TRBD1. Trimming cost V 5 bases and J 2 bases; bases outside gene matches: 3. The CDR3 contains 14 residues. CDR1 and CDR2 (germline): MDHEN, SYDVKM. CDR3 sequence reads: CASSRDSPYNEQFF. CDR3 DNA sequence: TGTGCCAGCAGTCGGGACAGCCCCTACAATGAGCAGTTCTTC.